This T cell receptor (beta chain) was identified during a study of cytomegalovirus exposure and HLA in healthy donors. Overall study: Of all 380 or so donors who were genotyped, 70% to 85% belonged to the Caucasian-associated ancestry cluster. Broader study findings: Owing to their indistinguishability, certain V segments, notably TRBV6-2 and TRBV6-3, were excluded.

60 Vbeta and 13 Jbeta primers were used in PCR. In the authors' workflow: Unique TCR beta chains numbered around 80 million in a later analysis, with around 11 million shared. The method was immunoSEQ multiplex PCR; TCRdb's version includes in-frame clones alone and lacks a portion of them. Clone size and V and J calls were adopted from that table, with D and trimming inferred from the DNA. The sample records about 150,000 clones, approximately 80% being singletons. The length of the CDR3 is 16 residues. The germline V and J ends were trimmed by 7 bases and 0 bases, with 15 bases remaining between them. CDR1 and CDR2 from the germline V gene are MDHEN and SYDVKM. As concerns this clone: Its cognate antigen is unknown.

Sequenced input: PBMCs. This chain uses TRBV28 with TRBJ2-2; D call uncertain. The TCR was taken from a man aged 35 to 55 in good health and CMV-seropositive. The DNA for the CDR3 is TGTGCCAGCATCCCGGGTGGGTTAGCGAACACCGGGGAGCTGTTTTTT. It codes for CASIPGGLANTGELFF.